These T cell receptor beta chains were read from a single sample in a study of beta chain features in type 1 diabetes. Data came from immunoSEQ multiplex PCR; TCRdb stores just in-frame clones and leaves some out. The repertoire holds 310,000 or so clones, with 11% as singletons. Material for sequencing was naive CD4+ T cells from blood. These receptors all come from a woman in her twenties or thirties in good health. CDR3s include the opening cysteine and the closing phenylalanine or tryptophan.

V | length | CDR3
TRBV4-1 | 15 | CASSQAARKSYEQYF
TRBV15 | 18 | CATSRGRESGGASDTQYF
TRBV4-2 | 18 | CASSQGQGLYPGDTEAFF
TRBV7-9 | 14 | CASSLGTGVQPQHF
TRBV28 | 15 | CASSLPLAGGGEQFF
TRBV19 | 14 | CASSIQAGSYEQYF
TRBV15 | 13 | CACGSGRTGELFF
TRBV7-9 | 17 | CASSLGWQGGGNQPQHF
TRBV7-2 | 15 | CASSLAGAGLNEQFF
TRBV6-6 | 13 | CASSRDSTDTQYF
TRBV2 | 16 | CASQGQGAVFSSPQHF
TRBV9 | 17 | CASSVGSGGGVTGELFF
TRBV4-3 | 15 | CASSLTTGLSTEAFF
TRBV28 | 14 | CASSFSSESDTQYF
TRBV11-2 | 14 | CASSPLLSGDTQYF
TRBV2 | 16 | CASSALLAGVGNEQFF
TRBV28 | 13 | CASSPGTNEKLFF
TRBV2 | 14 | CASSYGLSTDTQYF
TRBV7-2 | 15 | CASSLVRENLYEQYF
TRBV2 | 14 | CASRPTGGRQPQHF
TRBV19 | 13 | CASSIGANGELFF
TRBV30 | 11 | CAWTGWTEAFF